The T cell receptor beta chain under discussion was sequenced for a study of blood T cell repertoires in COVID-19. Study overall: Samples representing acute and convalescent COVID-19 were sourced from the United States, Italy and Spain. In each case, the material was cDNA or gDNA derived from T cells, B-cell-depleted T cells, or PBMCs.

Original analysis: Nucleated cell number was recorded as an estimate derived from reference gene primer amplification. The protocol was immunoSEQ multiplex PCR, while the TCRdb copy is restricted to in-frame clones and leaves out a portion. V and J calls plus clone size are reproduced from that table; the DNA served to infer D and trimming. The sample records fewer than 200,000 clones, approximately 80% being singletons. V was clipped by 3 bases and J by 4 bases; unmatched bases: 12. The CDR3 is 16 amino acids. Germline loops: CDR1 DFQATT, CDR2 SNEGSKA (reference sequence). In its sample, this clone was seen a few times.

This rearrangement joins TRBV20-1 to TRBJ2-5; TRBD2 aligns across 9 bases. The origin of this receptor is a woman aged 50 to 65 with active or convalescent COVID-19. The specimen sequenced was peripheral blood. This CDR3 reads CSASGPRGSGGETQYF. CDR3 nucleotides: TGCAGTGCTAGTGGCCCTAGGGGTAGCGGGGGAGAGACCCAGTACTTC.